This is a list of T cell receptor beta chains from one sample in a study of control samples from healthy donors and cancer patients. Here immunoSEQ multiplex PCR was the method, and the copy in TCRdb shows in-frame clones only, minus some. The table records about 55,000 clones, 95% to 97% of them present only once. The sample taken for sequencing was blood. The receptors come from a woman younger than 30 in good health. Each CDR3 is given with its conserved first and last residue. A D gene is named only where the DNA matches it firmly. Some rows mark clone size as missing; the rest say once, few, many or name a class of expanded clone.

clone size	V gene	J gene	D gene	CDR3 DNA	CDR3 protein
NA	TRBV18	TRBJ1-1	NA	TGTGCCAGCTTGCTAAGGAGGGACACTGAAGCTTTCTTT	CASLLRRDTEAFF
NA	TRBV7-2	TRBJ1-5	NA	TGTGCCAGCAGCTTAATTAATCGGGGGGCCCTCGATCAGCCCCAGCATTTT	CASSLINRGALDQPQHF
NA	TRBV19	TRBJ2-2	TRBD2	TGTGCCAGTAGTATCGTTAGCGGGGGCACCGGGGAGCTGTTTTTT	CASSIVSGGTGELFF
few	TRBV7-9	TRBJ1-2	NA	TGTGCCAGCAGCTTAGCCAGGGATGGCTACACCTTC	CASSLARDGYTF
NA	TRBV5-8	TRBJ1-4	NA	TGTGCCAGCAGTTTTCGGGTGAATGAAAAACTGTTTTTT	CASSFRVNEKLFF
NA	TRBV28	TRBJ1-1	NA	TGTGCCAGCAGACTTAGGGATAAGAACACTGAAGCTTTCTTT	CASRLRDKNTEAFF
NA	TRBV3-1/TRBV3-2	TRBJ1-4	NA	TGTGCCAGCAGCCAATCGAAGGCGGCGGGTTTGGAAAAACTGTTTTTT	CASSQSKAAGLEKLFF
NA	TRBV6-2/TRBV6-3	TRBJ2-2	TRBD1	TGTGCCAGCAGTTCCGGACAGGGTCACACCGGGGAGCTGTTTTTT	CASSSGQGHTGELFF
NA	TRBV6-5	TRBJ1-1	TRBD1	TGTGCCAGCAGTTCTTACGAGGGGGCCACTGAAGCTTTCTTT	CASSSYEGATEAFF
NA	TRBV4-3	TRBJ1-2	NA	TGCGCCAGCAGCCAAGATCAGGGTTCATATGGCTACACCTTC	CASSQDQGSYGYTF
NA	TRBV27	TRBJ1-6	NA	TGTGCCAGCAGTCTTGGACGGGATAATTCACCCCTCCACTTT	CASSLGRDNSPLHF
NA	TRBV19	TRBJ2-2	NA	TGTGCCAGTAGAGTGACGAGGAACACCGGGGAGCTGTTTTTT	CASRVTRNTGELFF
NA	TRBV6-5	TRBJ2-7	NA	TGTGCCAGCAGCGATGGACACCTCTACGAGCAGTACTTC	CASSDGHLYEQYF
NA	TRBV6-4	TRBJ2-3	TRBD2	TGTGCCAGCAGTGAGGGTCTAGCGGGGGGCACAGATACGCAGTATTTT	CASSEGLAGGTDTQYF
NA	TRBV30	TRBJ1-1	NA	TGTGCCTGGGGAGTCGGTGTGGTGAGTCCTCTGAACACTGAAGCTTTCTTT	CAWGVGVVSPLNTEAFF
NA	TRBV5-6	TRBJ2-3	NA	TGTGCCAGCAGCTCCTTCACAGATACGCAGTATTTT	CASSSFTDTQYF
NA	TRBV30	TRBJ1-1	NA	TGTGCCTGGAGTGTAGGGTTGAACACTGAAGCTTTCTTT	CAWSVGLNTEAFF
once	TRBV19	TRBJ1-4	TRBD1	TGTGCCAGTAGGGGACAGGGGCCAACTAGTGCAACTAATGAAAAACTGTTTTTT	CASRGQGPTSATNEKLFF
NA	TRBV7-9	TRBJ2-2	NA	TGTGCCAGCAGGACAGGGAACACCGGGGAGCTGTTTTTT	CASRTGNTGELFF
NA	TRBV19	TRBJ2-1	NA	TGTGCCAGTAGTATCGGGGTTGGGGAGCAGTTCTTC	CASSIGVGEQFF
NA	TRBV7-9	TRBJ2-7	NA	TGTGCCAGCAGCTTAAACGGCTACGAGCAGTACTTC	CASSLNGYEQYF
NA	TRBV27	TRBJ2-7	NA	TGTGCCAGCCGGCAGGGCAGGTCCTACGAGCAGTACTTC	CASRQGRSYEQYF
NA	TRBV19	TRBJ2-1	TRBD1	TGTGCCAGTAGTATGGGGACAGGGTCCTACAATGAGCAGTTCTTC	CASSMGTGSYNEQFF
NA	TRBV5-5	TRBJ1-6	NA	TGTGCCAGCAGCTTGGGGCCTAATTCACCCCTCCACTTT	CASSLGPNSPLHF
NA	TRBV9	TRBJ2-5	TRBD2	TGTGCCAGCAGCTCTACTAGCGGAAAAGAGACCCAGTACTTC	CASSSTSGKETQYF
NA	TRBV24-1	TRBJ1-5	NA	TGTGCCACTTCAGGAGAAGTAGGCAATCAGCCCCAGCATTTT	CATSGEVGNQPQHF
NA	TRBV18	TRBJ2-7	NA	TGTGCCAGCTCCCCCGGACTCCTAAGCTACGAGCAGTACTTC	CASSPGLLSYEQYF
NA	TRBV18	TRBJ2-3	NA	TGTGCCAGCTCACGTAGGGCGGTCCTACAAACAGATACGCAGTATTTT	CASSRRAVLQTDTQYF
NA	TRBV24-1	TRBJ2-7	NA	TGTGCCACCAGTGACTTAGGTTCCCCCCTGGAGCAGTACTTC	CATSDLGSPLEQYF
NA	TRBV7-2	TRBJ1-2	NA	TGTGCCAGCAGCTTAGTAGCATTGAGCTACACCTTC	CASSLVALSYTF
NA	TRBV7-2	TRBJ1-1	NA	TGTGCCAGCAGCTTCCCTTTGAACACTGAAGCTTTCTTT	CASSFPLNTEAFF
NA	TRBV19	TRBJ1-2	TRBD1	TGTGCCAGTACCCTGACAGGGGTGGATGGCTACACCTTC	CASTLTGVDGYTF
NA	TRBV13	TRBJ2-5	TRBD1	TGTGCCAGCAGCTCATCAGGGGGTGGGGAGACCCAGTACTTC	CASSSSGGGETQYF
NA	TRBV4-2	TRBJ1-6	NA	TGTGCCAGCAGCCATCCATTAAGGGGATCGGAGACCGGTTCACCCCTCCACTTT	CASSHPLRGSETGSPLHF
NA	TRBV19	TRBJ1-1	NA	TGTGCCAGTAAGGACGGCCCTTCCACTGAAGCTTTCTTT	CASKDGPSTEAFF
NA	TRBV6-5	TRBJ1-2	NA	TGTGCCAGCTCTGGGAGCCCTAACTATGGCTACACCTTC	CASSGSPNYGYTF
NA	TRBV7-6	TRBJ1-1	NA	TGTGCCAGCAGCTCCGCGGGGGCAGAGATGAACACTGAAGCTTTCTTT	CASSSAGAEMNTEAFF
NA	TRBV2	TRBJ1-5	NA	TGTGCCAGCAGTGGGCCCGGGTTGGATCAGCCCCAGCATTTT	CASSGPGLDQPQHF
NA	TRBV11-2	TRBJ1-4	NA	TGTGCCAGCAGCTTAGACGGGTCAGTAAAGAATGAAAAACTGTTTTTT	CASSLDGSVKNEKLFF
NA	TRBV19	TRBJ1-2	NA	TGTGCCAGTAGTATAGTCCAGAACCTTAACTATGGCTACACCTTC	CASSIVQNLNYGYTF
NA	TRBV27	TRBJ1-1	TRBD1	TGTGCCAGCAGTTTACAGGGGGGGGTAGTCACTGAAGCTTTCTTT	CASSLQGGVVTEAFF
NA	TRBV29-1	TRBJ1-2	TRBD1	TGCAGCGTGGCAGGGGGCCAGAACTATGGCTACACCTTC	CSVAGGQNYGYTF
NA	TRBV19	TRBJ1-2	NA	TGTGCCACCTCCTCTCCCGGGGGCTATGGCTACACCTTC	CATSSPGGYGYTF
NA	TRBV6-5	TRBJ1-6	NA	TGTGCCAGCTCCCCCTACCGAAATAATTCACCCCTCCACTTT	CASSPYRNNSPLHF
NA	TRBV9	TRBJ2-7	TRBD1	TGTGCCAGCTCTCGGGGACAGCCCAGCGTGCAGTACTTC	CASSRGQPSVQYF
NA	TRBV21-1	TRBJ2-7	NA	TGTGCCAGCAGCAACTCTATTTTTGGGGGTAATGGCGAGCAGTACTTC	CASSNSIFGGNGEQYF
NA	TRBV18	TRBJ1-3	TRBD1	TGTGCCAGCTCACCACCAGGACAGGGGGTAGACACCATATATTTT	CASSPPGQGVDTIYF
NA	TRBV7-9	TRBJ1-3	NA	TGTGCCAGCAGCTTAGGGATCAGGGATGGAAACACCATATATTTT	CASSLGIRDGNTIYF
NA	TRBV21-1	TRBJ2-7	NA	TGTGCCAGCAGCAAAGCGCGGGAGACGGGCGAGCAGTACTTC	CASSKARETGEQYF
NA	TRBV24-1	TRBJ2-2	NA	TGTGCCACCAGTGATTTGCCACAGGTTGGGTACACCGGGGAGCTGTTTTTT	CATSDLPQVGYTGELFF
NA	TRBV5-1	TRBJ1-1	NA	TGCGCCAGCAGCTTGGATAGTGTGAACACTGAAGCTTTCTTT	CASSLDSVNTEAFF
NA	TRBV6-5	TRBJ1-5	NA	TGTGCCAGCAAAGTCCATAGCAATCAGCCCCAGCATTTT	CASKVHSNQPQHF
NA	TRBV14	TRBJ2-5	NA	TGTGCCAGCAGCCAGGGACTCCAGGGAGGAGAGACCCAGTACTTC	CASSQGLQGGETQYF